This TCR beta chain was sequenced for a study of siplizumab effects on memory and regulatory T cells. The study, taken as a whole, reports: Controls showed an average of roughly 25% Treg-derived mappable alloreactive CD4+ clones, while siplizumab showed around 70%.

CDR3 length equals 16 residues. In germline, CDR1 is SGHDT, CDR2 YYEEEE. J gave up 2 bases and V 3 bases, and 9 bases lay outside the gene matches. Each sample had 95,000 to 100,000 TCR templates assayed. Data came from immunoSEQ multiplex PCR; TCRdb stores just in-frame clones and leaves some out. Found here are more than 95,000 clones, over 85% of them singletons; the top ten hold about 0.62%. On this clone itself: Its antigen is still unknown.

The specimen sequenced was Tregs sorted from blood. This receptor was identified in a human donor in good health. This chain uses TRBV5-6 with TRBJ2-7; 9 bases match TRBD2. DNA for the CDR3: TGTGCCAGCAGCTCCCCCACTAGCGGGCCTACCTACGAGCAGTACTTC. Protein sequence: CASSSPTSGPTYEQYF.